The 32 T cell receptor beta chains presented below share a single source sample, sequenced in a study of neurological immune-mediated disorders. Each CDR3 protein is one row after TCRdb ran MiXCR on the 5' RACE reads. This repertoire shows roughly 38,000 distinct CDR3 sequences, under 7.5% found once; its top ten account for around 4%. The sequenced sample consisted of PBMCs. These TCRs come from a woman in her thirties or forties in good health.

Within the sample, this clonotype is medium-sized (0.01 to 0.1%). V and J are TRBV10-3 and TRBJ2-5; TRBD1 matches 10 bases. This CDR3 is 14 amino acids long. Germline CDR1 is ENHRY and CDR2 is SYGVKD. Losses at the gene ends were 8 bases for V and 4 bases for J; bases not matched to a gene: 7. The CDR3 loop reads CAIGTGDTLETQYF. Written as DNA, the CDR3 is TGTGCCATCGGGACAGGGGATACGTTAGAGACCCAGTACTTC.

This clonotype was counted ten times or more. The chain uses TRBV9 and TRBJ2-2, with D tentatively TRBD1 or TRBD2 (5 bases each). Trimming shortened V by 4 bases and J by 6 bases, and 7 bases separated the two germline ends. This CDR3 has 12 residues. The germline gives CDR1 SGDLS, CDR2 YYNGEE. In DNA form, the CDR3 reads TGTGCCAGCAGCAGGGGAGCCGGGGAGCTGTTTTTT. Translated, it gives CASSRGAGELFF. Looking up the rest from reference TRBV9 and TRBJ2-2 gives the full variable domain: DSGVTQTPKHLITATGQRVTLRCSPRSGDLSVYWYQQSLDQGLQFLIQYYNGEERAKGNILERFSAQQFPDLHSELNLSSLELGDSALYFCASSRGAGELFFGEGSRLTVL.

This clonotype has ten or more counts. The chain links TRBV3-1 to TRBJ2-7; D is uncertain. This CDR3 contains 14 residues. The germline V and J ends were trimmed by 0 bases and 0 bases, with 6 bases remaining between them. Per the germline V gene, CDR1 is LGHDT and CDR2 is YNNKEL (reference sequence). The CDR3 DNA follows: TGTGCCAGCAGCCAAGATCCAAACTCCTACGAGCAGTACTTC. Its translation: CASSQDPNSYEQYF.

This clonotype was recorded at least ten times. The CDR3 nucleotides read TGTGCCAGCAGCTACAGGGGGGTGAACACTGAAGCTTTCTTT. This translates into CASSYRGVNTEAFF. The chain links TRBV5-5 to TRBJ1-1; 8 bases agree with TRBD1. CDR1 is SGHKS, CDR2 YYEKEE, per germline (reference sequence). The CDR3 contains 14 residues. V trimming: 3 bases; J trimming: 0 bases; junction bases outside the gene matches: 1. The whole variable domain, filled in from reference TRBV5-5 and TRBJ1-1, reads DAGVTQSPTHLIKTRGQQVTLRCSPISGHKSVSWYQQVLGQGPQFIFQYYEKEERGRGNFPDRFSARQFPNYSSELNVNALLLGDSALYLCASSYRGVNTEAFFGQGTRLTVV.

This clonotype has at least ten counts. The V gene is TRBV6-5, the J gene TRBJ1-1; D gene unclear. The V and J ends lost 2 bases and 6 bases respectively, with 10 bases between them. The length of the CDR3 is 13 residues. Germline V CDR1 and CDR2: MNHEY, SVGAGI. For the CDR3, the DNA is TGTGCCAGCAGTTACCGGACGGGCGCTGAAGCTTTCTTT. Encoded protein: CASSYRTGAEAFF.

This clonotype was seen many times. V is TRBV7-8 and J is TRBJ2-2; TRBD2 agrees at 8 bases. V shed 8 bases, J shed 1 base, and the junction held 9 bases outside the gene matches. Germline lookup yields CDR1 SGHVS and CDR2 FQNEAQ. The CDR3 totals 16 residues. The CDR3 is CASSLGGGKNTGELFF. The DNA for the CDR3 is TGTGCCAGCTCCCTCGGGGGGGGGAAGAACACCGGGGAGCTGTTTTTT. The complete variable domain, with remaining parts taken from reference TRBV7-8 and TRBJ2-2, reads GAGVSQSPRYKVAKRGQDVALRCDPISGHVSLFWYQQALGQGPEFLTYFQNEAQLDKSGLPSDRFFAERPEGSVSTLKIQRTQQEDSAVYLCASSLGGGKNTGELFFGEGSRLTVL.

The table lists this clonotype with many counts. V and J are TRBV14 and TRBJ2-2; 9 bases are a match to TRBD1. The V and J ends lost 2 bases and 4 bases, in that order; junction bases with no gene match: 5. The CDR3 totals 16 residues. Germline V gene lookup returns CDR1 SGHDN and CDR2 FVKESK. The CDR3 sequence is CASSQLGQGVTGELFF. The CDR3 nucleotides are TGTGCCAGCAGCCAACTGGGACAGGGCGTCACCGGGGAGCTGTTTTTT.

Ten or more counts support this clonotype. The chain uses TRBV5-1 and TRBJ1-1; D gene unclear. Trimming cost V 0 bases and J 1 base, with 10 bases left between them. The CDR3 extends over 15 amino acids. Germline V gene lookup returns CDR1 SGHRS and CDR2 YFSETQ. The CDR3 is CASSLGPSSNTEAFF. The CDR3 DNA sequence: TGCGCCAGCAGCTTGGGGCCAAGTTCGAACACTGAAGCTTTCTTT.

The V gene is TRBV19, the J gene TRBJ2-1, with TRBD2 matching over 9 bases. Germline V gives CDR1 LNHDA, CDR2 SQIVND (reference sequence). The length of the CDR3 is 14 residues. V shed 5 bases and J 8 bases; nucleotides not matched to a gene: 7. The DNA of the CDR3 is TGTGCCAGTAGTCTAGGAGCGGGGGGCGATGAGCAGTTCTTC. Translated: CASSLGAGGDEQFF.

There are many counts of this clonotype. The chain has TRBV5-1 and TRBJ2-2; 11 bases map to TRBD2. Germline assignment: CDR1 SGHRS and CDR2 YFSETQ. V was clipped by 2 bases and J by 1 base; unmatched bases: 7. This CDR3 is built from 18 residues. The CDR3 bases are TGCGCCAGCAGCTTACGACTAGCGGGGTCAGGGAACACCGGGGAGCTGTTTTTT. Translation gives CASSLRLAGSGNTGELFF.

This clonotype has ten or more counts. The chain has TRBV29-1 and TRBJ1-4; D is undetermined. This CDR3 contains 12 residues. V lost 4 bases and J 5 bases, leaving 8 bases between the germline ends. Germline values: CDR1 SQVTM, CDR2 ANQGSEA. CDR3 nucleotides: TGCAGCGTTGCTTCAGTAAATGAAAAACTGTTTTTT. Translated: CSVASVNEKLFF. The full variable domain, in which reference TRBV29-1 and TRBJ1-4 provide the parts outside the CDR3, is SAVISQKPSRDICQRGTSLTIQCQVDSQVTMMFWYRQQPGQSLTLIATANQGSEATYESGFVIDKFPISRPNLTFSTLTVSNMSPEDSSIYLCSVASVNEKLFFGSGTQLSVL.

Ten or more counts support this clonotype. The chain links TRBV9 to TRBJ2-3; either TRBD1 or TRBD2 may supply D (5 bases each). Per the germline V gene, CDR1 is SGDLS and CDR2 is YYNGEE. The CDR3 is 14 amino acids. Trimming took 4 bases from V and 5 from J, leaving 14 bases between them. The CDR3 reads CASSSLGVIDTQYF. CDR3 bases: TGTGCCAGCAGCTCATTGGGGGTCATAGATACGCAGTATTTT.

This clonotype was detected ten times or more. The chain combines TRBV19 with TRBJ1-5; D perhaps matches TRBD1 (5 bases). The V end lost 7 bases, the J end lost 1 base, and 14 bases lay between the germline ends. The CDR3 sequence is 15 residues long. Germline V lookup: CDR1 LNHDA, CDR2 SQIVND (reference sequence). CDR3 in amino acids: CASKQGGWSNQPQHF. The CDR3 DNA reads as TGTGCCAGTAAGCAGGGTGGTTGGAGCAATCAGCCCCAGCATTTT. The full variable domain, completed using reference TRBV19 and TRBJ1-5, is DGGITQSPKYLFRKEGQNVTLSCEQNLNHDAMYWYRQDPGQGLRLIYYSQIVNDFQKGDIAEGYSVSREKKESFPLTVTSAQKNPTAFYLCASKQGGWSNQPQHFGDGTRLSIL.

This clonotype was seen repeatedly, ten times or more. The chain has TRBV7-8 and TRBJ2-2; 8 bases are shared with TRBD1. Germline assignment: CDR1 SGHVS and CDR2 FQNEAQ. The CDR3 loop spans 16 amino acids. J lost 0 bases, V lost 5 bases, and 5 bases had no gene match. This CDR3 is CASSPRQGSNTGELFF. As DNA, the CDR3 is TGTGCCAGCAGCCCCAGACAGGGGTCGAACACCGGGGAGCTGTTTTTT.

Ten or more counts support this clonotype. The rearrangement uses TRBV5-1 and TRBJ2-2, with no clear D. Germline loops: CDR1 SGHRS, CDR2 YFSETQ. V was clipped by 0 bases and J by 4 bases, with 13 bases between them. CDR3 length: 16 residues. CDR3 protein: CASSLAPPGSTGELFF. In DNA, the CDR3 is TGCGCCAGCAGCTTGGCCCCACCCGGATCCACCGGGGAGCTGTTTTTT. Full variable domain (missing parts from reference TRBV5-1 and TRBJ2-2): KAGVTQTPRYLIKTRGQQVTLSCSPISGHRSVSWYQQTPGQGLQFLFEYFSETQRNKGNFPGRFSGRQFSNSRSEMNVSTLELGDSALYLCASSLAPPGSTGELFFGEGSRLTVL.

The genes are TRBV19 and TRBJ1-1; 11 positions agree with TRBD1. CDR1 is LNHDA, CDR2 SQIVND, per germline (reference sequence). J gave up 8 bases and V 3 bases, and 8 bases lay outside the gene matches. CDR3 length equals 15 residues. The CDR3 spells CASSIRPDRGLEAFF. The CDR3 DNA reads TGTGCCAGTAGTATTAGGCCGGACAGGGGGCTGGAAGCTTTCTTT.

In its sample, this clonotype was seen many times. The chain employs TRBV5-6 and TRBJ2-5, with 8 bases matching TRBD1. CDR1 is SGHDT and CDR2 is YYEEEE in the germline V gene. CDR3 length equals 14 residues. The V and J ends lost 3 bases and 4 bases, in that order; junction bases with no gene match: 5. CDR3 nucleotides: TGTGCCAGCAGCTCACCCGGGACAGGAGAGACCCAGTACTTC. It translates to CASSSPGTGETQYF. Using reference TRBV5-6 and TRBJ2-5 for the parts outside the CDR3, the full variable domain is DAGVTQSPTHLIKTRGQQVTLRCSPKSGHDTVSWYQQALGQGPQFIFQYYEEEERQRGNFPDRFSGHQFPNYSSELNVNALLLGDSALYLCASSSPGTGETQYFGPGTRLLVL.

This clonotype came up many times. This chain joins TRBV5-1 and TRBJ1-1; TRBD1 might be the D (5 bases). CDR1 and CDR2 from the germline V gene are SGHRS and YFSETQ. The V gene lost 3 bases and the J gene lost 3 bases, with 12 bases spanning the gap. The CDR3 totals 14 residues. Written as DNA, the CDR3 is TGCGCCAGCAGCTCCCCCGACAGAGACACTGAAGCTTTCTTT. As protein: CASSSPDRDTEAFF. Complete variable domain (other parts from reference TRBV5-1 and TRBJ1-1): KAGVTQTPRYLIKTRGQQVTLSCSPISGHRSVSWYQQTPGQGLQFLFEYFSETQRNKGNFPGRFSGRQFSNSRSEMNVSTLELGDSALYLCASSSPDRDTEAFFGQGTRLTVV.

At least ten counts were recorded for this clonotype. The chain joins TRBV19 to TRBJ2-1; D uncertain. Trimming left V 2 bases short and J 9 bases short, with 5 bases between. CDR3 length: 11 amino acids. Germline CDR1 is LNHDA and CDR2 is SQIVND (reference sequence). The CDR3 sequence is CASSIYGEQFF. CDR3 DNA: TGTGCCAGTAGTATATACGGTGAGCAGTTCTTC. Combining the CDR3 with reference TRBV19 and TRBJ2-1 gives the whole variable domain DGGITQSPKYLFRKEGQNVTLSCEQNLNHDAMYWYRQDPGQGLRLIYYSQIVNDFQKGDIAEGYSVSREKKESFPLTVTSAQKNPTAFYLCASSIYGEQFFGPGTRLTVL.

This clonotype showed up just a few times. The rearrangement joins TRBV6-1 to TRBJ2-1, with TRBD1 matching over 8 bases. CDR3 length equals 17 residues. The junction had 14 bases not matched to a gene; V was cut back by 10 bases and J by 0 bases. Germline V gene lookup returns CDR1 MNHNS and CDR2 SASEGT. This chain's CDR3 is CATVTGTGTLSYNEQFF. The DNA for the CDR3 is TGTGCCACCGTGACCGGGACAGGCACCCTCTCCTACAATGAGCAGTTCTTC.

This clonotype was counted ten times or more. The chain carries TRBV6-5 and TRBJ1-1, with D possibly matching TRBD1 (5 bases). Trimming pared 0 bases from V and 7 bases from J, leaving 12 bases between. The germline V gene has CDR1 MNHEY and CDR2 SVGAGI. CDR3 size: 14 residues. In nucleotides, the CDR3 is TGTGCCAGCAGTTACTCGTCGTTGGGGGGTGAAGCTTTCTTT. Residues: CASSYSSLGGEAFF.

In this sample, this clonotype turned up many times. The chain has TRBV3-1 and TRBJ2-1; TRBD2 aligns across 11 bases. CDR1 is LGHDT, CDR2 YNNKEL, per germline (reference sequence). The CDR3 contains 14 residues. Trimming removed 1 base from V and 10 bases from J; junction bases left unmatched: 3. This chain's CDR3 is CASSQGLAGGEQFF. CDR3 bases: TGTGCCAGCAGCCAAGGCCTAGCGGGGGGAGAGCAGTTCTTC.

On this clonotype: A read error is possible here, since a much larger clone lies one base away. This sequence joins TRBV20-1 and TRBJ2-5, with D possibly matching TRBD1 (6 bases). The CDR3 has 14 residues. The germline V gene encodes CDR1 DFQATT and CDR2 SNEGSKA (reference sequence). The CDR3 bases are TGCAGTGCTAGTCTCGACAGGTACCAAGAGTCCCAGTACTTC. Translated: CSASLDRYQESQYF.

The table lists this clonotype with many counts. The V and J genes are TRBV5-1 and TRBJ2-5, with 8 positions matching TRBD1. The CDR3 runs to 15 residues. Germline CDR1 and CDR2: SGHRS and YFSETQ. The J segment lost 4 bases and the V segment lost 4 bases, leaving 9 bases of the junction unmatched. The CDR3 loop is CASSTDRVGLETQYF. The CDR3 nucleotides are TGCGCCAGCAGCACGGACAGGGTCGGTTTAGAGACCCAGTACTTC.

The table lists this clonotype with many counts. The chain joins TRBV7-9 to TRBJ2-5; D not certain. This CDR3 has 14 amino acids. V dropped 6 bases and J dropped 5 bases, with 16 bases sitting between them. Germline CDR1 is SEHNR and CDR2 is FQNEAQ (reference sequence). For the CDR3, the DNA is TGTGCCAGCAGTCAGGAAGGGTTGGGGGAGACCCAGTACTTC. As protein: CASSQEGLGETQYF. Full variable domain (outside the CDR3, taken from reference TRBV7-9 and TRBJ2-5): DTGVSQNPRHKITKRGQNVTFRCDPISEHNRLYWYRQTLGQGPEFLTYFQNEAQLEKSRLLSDRFSAERPKGSFSTLEIQRTEQGDSAMYLCASSQEGLGETQYFGPGTRLLVL.

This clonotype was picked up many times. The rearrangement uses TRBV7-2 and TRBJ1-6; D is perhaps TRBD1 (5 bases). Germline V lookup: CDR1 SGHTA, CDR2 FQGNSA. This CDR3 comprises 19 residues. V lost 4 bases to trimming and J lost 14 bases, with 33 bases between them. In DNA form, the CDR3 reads TGTGCCAGCAGCTCAGATCTAGGGAGCGGGGGTTCCGGGGGTTGGACCCTCCACTTT. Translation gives CASSSDLGSGGSGGWTLHF. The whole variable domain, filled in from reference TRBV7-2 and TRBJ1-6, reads GAGVSQSPSNKVTEKGKDVELRCDPISGHTALYWYRQSLGQGLEFLIYFQGNSAPDKSGLPSDRFSAERTGGSVSTLTIQRTQQEDSAVYLCASSSDLGSGGSGGWTLHFGNGTRLTVT.

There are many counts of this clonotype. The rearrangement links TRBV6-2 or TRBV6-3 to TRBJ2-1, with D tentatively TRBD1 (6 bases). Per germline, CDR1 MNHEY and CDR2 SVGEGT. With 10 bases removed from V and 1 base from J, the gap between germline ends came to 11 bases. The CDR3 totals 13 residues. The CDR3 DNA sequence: TGTGCCACCCACAGGGATTCCTACAATGAGCAGTTCTTC. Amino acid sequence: CATHRDSYNEQFF.

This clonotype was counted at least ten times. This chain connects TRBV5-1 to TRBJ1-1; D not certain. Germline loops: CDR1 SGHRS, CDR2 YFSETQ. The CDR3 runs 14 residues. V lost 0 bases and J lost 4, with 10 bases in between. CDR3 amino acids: CASSLGWGSTEAFF. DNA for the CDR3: TGCGCCAGCAGCTTGGGATGGGGTAGCACTGAAGCTTTCTTT.

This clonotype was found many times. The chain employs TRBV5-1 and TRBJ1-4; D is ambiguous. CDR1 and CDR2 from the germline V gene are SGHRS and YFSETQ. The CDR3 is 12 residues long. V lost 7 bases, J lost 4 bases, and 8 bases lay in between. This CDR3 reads CASSQNNEKLFF. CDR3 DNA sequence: TGCGCCAGCTCTCAGAATAATGAAAAACTGTTTTTT.

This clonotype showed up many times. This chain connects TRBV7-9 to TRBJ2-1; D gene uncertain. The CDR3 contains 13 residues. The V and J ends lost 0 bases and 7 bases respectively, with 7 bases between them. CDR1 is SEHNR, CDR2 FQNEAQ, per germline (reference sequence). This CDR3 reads CASSLAGSNEQFF. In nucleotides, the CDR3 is TGTGCCAGCAGCTTAGCTGGAAGTAATGAGCAGTTCTTC. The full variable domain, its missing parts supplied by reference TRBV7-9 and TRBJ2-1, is DTGVSQNPRHKITKRGQNVTFRCDPISEHNRLYWYRQTLGQGPEFLTYFQNEAQLEKSRLLSDRFSAERPKGSFSTLEIQRTEQGDSAMYLCASSLAGSNEQFFGPGTRLTVL.

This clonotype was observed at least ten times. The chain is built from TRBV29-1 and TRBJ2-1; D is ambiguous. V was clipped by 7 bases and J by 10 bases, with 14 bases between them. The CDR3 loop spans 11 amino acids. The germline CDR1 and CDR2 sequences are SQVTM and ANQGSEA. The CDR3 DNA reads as TGCAGCGCCTTCGTCGCCCAAGAGCAGTTCTTC. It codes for CSAFVAQEQFF.

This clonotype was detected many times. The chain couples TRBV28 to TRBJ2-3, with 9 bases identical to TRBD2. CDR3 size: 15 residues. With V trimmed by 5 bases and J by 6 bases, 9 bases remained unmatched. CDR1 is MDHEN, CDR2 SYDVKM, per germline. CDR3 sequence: CASSEPSGMGDTQYF. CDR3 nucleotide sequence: TGTGCCAGCAGTGAACCTAGCGGGATGGGGGATACGCAGTATTTT.